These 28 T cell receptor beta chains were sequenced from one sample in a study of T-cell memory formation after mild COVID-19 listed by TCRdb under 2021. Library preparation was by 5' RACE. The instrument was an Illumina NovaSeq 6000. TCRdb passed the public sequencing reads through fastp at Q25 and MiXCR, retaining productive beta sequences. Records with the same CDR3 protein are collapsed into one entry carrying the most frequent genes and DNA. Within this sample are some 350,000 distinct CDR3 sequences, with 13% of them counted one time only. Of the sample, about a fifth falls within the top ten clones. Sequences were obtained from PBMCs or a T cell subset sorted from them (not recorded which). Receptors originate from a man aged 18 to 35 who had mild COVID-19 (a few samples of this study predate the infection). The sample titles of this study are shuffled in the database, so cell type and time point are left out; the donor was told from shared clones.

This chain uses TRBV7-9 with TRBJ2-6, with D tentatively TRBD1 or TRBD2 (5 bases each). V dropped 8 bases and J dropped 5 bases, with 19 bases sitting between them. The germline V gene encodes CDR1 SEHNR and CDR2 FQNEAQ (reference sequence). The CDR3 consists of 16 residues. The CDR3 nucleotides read TGTGCCAGCGAGGGGCAGGCCACTTTTAGGGCCAACGTCCTGACTTTC. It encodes CASEGQATFRANVLTF.

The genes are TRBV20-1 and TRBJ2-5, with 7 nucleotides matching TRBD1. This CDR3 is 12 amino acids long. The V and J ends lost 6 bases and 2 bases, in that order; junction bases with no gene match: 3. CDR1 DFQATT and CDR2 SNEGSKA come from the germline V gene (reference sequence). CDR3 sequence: CSARTGQETQYF. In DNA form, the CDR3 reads TGCAGTGCAAGGACAGGTCAAGAGACCCAGTACTTC.

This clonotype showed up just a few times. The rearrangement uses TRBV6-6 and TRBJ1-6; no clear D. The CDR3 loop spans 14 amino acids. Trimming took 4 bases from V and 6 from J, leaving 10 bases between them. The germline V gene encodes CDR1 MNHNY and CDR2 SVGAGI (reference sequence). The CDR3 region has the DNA TGTGCCAGCAGTTGGGGAAGGGCTAATTCACCCCTCCACTTT. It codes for CASSWGRANSPLHF.

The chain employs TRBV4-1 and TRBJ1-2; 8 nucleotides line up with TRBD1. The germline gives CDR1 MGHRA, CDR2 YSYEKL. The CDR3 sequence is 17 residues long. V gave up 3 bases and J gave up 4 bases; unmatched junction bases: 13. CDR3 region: CASSHDNWTGTLYGYTF. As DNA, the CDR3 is TGCGCCAGCAGCCACGATAACTGGACAGGGACTCTCTATGGCTACACCTTC.

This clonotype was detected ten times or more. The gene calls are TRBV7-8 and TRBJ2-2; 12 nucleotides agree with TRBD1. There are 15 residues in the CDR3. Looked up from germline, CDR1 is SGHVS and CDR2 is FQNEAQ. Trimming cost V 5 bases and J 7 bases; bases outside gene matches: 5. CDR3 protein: CASSRDRGLGGELFF. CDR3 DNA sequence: TGTGCCAGCAGCCGGGACAGGGGGCTCGGCGGGGAGCTGTTTTTT.

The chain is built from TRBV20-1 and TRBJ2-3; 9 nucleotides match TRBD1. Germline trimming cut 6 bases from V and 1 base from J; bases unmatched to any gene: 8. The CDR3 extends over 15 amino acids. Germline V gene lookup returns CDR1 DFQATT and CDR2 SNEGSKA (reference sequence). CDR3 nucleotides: TGCAGTGCCGTCGCGGACAGGGGCGGCACAGATACGCAGTATTTT. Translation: CSAVADRGGTDTQYF.

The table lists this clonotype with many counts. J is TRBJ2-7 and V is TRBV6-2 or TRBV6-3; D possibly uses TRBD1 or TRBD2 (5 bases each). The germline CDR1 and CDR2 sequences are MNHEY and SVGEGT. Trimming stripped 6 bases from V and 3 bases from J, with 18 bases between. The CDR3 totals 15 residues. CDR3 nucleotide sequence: TGTGCCAGCAGACACCTAGGGGACCTTAACTACGAGCAGTACTTC. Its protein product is CASRHLGDLNYEQYF.

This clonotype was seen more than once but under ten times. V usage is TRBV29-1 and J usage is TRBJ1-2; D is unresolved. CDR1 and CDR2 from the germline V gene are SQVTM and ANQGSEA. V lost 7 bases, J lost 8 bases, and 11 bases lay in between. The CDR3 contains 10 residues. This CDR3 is CSAGDRGYTF. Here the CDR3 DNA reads TGCAGCGCTGGAGATAGGGGCTACACCTTC.

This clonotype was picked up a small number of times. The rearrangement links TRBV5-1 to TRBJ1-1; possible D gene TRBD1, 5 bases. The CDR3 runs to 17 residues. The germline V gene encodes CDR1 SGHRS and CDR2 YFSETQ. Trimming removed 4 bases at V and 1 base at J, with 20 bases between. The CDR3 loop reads CASSMTSGRFGNTEAFF. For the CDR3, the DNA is TGCGCCAGCAGCATGACGTCGGGACGCTTCGGGAACACTGAAGCTTTCTTT.

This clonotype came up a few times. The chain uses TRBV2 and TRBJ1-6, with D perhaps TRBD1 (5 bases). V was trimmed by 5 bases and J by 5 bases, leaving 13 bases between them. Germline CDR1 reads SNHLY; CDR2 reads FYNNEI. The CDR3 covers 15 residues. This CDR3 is CASSQPGGHNSPLHF. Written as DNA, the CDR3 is TGTGCCAGCAGTCAACCCGGGGGTCATAATTCACCCCTCCACTTT.

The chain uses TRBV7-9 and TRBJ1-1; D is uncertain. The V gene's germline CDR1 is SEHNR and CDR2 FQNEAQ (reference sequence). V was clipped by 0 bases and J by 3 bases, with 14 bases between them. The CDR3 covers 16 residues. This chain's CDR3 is CASSLADFPGDTEAFF. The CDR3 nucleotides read TGTGCCAGCAGCTTAGCGGATTTCCCTGGGGACACTGAAGCTTTCTTT.

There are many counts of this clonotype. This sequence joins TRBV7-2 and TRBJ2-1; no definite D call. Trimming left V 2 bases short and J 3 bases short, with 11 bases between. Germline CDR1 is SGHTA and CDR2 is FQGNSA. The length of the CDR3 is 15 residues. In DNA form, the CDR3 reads TGTGCCAGCAGCTTACCACAGACGGTCTACAATGAGCAGTTCTTC. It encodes CASSLPQTVYNEQFF.

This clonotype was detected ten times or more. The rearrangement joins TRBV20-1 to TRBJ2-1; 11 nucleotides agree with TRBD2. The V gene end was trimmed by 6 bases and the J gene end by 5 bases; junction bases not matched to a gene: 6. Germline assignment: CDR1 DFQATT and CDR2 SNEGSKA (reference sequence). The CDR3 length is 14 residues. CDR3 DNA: TGCAGTGCCCCGCCTAGCGGGGGGAACAATGAGCAGTTCTTC. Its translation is CSAPPSGGNNEQFF.

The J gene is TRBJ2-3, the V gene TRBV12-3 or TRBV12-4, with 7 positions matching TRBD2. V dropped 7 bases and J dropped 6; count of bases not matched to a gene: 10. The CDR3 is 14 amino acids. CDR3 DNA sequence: TGTGCCAGCACCTGGGTACTAGCGCTTGATACGCAGTATTTT. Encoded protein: CASTWVLALDTQYF.

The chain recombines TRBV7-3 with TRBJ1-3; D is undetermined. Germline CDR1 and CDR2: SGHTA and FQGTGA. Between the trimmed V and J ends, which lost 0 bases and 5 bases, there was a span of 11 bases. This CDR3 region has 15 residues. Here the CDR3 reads CASSLTHPGRNTIYF. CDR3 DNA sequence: TGTGCCAGCAGCTTAACTCACCCCGGGAGAAACACCATATATTTT.

CDR3 sequence reads: CASSPDGATTDTQYF. The CDR3 bases are TGCGCCAGCAGCCCTGACGGAGCGACCACAGATACGCAGTATTTT. V and J are TRBV4-3 and TRBJ2-3; unclear D gene. The CDR3 spans 15 residues. Trimming took off 4 bases at V and 2 bases at J, with 13 bases between the two ends. Germline values: CDR1 LGHNA, CDR2 YSLEER.

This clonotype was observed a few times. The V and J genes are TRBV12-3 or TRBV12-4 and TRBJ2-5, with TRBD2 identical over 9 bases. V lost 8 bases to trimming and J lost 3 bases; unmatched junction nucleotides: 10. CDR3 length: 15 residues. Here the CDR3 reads CASRRGGAGEETQYF. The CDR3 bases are TGTGCCAGCCGGCGCGGGGGGGCCGGGGAAGAGACCCAGTACTTC.

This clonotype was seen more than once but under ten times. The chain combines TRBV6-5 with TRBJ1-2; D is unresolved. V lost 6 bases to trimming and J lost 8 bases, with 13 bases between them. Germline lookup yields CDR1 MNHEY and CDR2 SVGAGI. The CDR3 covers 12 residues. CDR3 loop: CASSPNGLGYTF. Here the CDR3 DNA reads TGTGCCAGCAGCCCCAATGGCCTCGGCTACACCTTC.

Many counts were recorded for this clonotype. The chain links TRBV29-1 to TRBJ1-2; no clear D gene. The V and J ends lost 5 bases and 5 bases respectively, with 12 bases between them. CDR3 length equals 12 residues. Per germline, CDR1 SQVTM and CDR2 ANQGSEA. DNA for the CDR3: TGCAGCGTTAAGGGAAGAGATTATGGCTACACCTTC. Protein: CSVKGRDYGYTF.

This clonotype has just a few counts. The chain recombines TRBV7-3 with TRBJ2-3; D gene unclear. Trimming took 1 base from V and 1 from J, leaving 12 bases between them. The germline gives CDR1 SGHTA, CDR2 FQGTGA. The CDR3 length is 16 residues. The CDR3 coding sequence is TGTGCCAGCAGCTTAAGCCCCTCCCTCGGCACAGATACGCAGTATTTT. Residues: CASSLSPSLGTDTQYF.

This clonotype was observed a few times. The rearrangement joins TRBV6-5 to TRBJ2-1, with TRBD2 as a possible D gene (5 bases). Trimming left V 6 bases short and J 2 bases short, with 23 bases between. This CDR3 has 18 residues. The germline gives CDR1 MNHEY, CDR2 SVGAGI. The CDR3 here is CASRRSLGGFRTYNEQFF. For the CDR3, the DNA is TGTGCCAGCAGACGATCCTTGGGCGGGTTTAGGACCTACAATGAGCAGTTCTTC.

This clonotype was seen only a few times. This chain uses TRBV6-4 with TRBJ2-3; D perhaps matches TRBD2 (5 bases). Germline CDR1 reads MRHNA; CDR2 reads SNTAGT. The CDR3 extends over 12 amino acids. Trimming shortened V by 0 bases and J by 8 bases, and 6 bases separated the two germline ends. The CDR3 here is CASSDSRGTQYF. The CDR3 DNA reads TGTGCCAGCAGTGACTCACGGGGTACGCAGTATTTT.

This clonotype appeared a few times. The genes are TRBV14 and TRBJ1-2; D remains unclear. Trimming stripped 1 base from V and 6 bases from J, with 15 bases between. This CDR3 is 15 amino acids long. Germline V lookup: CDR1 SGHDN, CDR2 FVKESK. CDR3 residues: CASSQVWRQEHGYTF. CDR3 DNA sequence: TGTGCCAGCAGCCAAGTTTGGAGGCAGGAGCATGGCTACACCTTC. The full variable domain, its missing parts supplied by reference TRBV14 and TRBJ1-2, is EAGVTQFPSHSVIEKGQTVTLRCDPISGHDNLYWYRRVMGKEIKFLLHFVKESKQDESGMPNNRFLAERTGGTYSTLKVQPAELEDSGVYFCASSQVWRQEHGYTFGSGTRLTVV.

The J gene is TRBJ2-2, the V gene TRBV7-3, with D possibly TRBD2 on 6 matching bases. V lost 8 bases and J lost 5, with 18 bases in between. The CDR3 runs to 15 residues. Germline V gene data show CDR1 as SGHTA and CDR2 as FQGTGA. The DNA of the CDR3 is TGTGCCAGCGCTCTAGGAGGGGCGGGGACCGGGGAGCTGTTTTTT. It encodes CASALGGAGTGELFF.

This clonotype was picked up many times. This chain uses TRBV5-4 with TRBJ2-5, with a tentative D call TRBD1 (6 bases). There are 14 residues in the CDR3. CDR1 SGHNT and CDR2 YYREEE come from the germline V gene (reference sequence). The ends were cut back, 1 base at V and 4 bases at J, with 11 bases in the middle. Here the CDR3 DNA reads TGTGCCAGCAGCTTGCCGCAGGGGCCAGAGACCCAGTACTTC. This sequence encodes CASSLPQGPETQYF.

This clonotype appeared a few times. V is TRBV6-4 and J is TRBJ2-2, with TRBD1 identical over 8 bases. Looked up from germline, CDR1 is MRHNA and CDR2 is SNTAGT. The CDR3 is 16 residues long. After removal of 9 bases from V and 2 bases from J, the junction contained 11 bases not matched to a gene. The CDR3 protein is CARIPLGQDNTGELFF. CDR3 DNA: TGTGCCAGAATCCCGCTGGGACAGGATAACACCGGGGAGCTGTTTTTT.

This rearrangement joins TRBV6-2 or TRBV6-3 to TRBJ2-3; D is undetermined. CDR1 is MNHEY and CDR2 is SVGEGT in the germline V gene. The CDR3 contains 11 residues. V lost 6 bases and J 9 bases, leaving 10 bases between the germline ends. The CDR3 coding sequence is TGTGCCAGCAGCCAGCCCGGAACGCAGTATTTT. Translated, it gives CASSQPGTQYF.

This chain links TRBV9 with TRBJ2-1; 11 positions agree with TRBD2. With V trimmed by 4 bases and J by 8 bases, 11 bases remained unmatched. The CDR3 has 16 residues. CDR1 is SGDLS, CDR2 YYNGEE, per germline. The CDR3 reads CASSPILAGGGDEQFF. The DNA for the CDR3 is TGTGCCAGCAGCCCTATTCTAGCGGGGGGAGGGGATGAGCAGTTCTTC. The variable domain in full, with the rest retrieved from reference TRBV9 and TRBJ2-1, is DSGVTQTPKHLITATGQRVTLRCSPRSGDLSVYWYQQSLDQGLQFLIQYYNGEERAKGNILERFSAQQFPDLHSELNLSSLELGDSALYFCASSPILAGGGDEQFFGPGTRLTVL.